The next 29 T cell receptor beta chains were all read from a single sample in a study of early T cells in non-severe SARS-CoV-2 infection. Via MiXCR, TCRdb re-called the 5' RACE reads, giving one row per CDR3 protein. In the table there are approximately 90,000 distinct CDR3 sequences, 10% to 15% of which are singletons. Sequences were derived from whole blood, sampled at baseline. Receptors originate from an adult who was a healthcare worker with PCR-confirmed SARS-CoV-2 infection or an uninfected control (not recorded which).

V is TRBV21-1 and J is TRBJ2-3; the listed D gene, TRBD1, was not tested against the DNA. TRBV21-1 is a listed pseudogene. The CDR3 is made up of 17 amino acids. The DNA of the CDR3 is TGTGCCAGCAGCAAAGAGGCTAGCGGGCGCCCGGGGGATACGCAGTATTTT. The encoded protein is CASSKEASGRPGDTQYF.

In this sample, this clonotype turned up a few times. The chain employs TRBV6-5 and TRBJ2-7; 8 bases line up with TRBD2. V was clipped by 7 bases and J by 6 bases; unmatched bases: 11. This CDR3 is 14 amino acids long. The germline gives CDR1 MNHEY, CDR2 SVGAGI. The CDR3 sequence is CASTPTSDAREQYF. The CDR3 nucleotides read TGTGCCAGCACTCCGACTAGCGACGCCCGCGAGCAGTACTTC.

The DNA of the CDR3 is TGCGCCAGCTGCATCGCTCGGCTCGGACTCTCCTACGAGCAGTACTTC. It is translated as CASCIARLGLSYEQYF. The chain is built from TRBV5-1 and TRBJ2-7, with D maybe TRBD2 (5 bases). CDR1 and CDR2 from the germline V gene are SGHRS and YFSETQ. This CDR3 is built from 16 residues. V was cut by 7 bases and J by 0 bases, with 20 bases left in between.

The chain is built from TRBV2 and TRBJ2-3, with 7 bases lining up with TRBD1. V was clipped by 8 bases and J by 4 bases; unmatched bases: 12. CDR3 length: 15 amino acids. Germline CDR1 SNHLY, CDR2 FYNNEI. The CDR3: CASVRGQVQADTQYF. CDR3 nucleotide sequence: TGTGCCAGCGTCCGAGGACAGGTTCAAGCAGATACGCAGTATTTT. Full variable domain (rest looked up from reference TRBV2 and TRBJ2-3): EPEVTQTPSHQVTQMGQEVILRCVPISNHLYFYWYRQILGQKVEFLVSFYNNEISEKSEIFDDQFSVERPDGSNFTLKIRSTKLEDSAMYFCASVRGQVQADTQYFGPGTRLTVL.

This clonotype has just a few counts. This sequence joins TRBV27 and TRBJ1-5; D not certain. Germline lookup yields CDR1 MNHEY and CDR2 SMNVEV (reference sequence). The CDR3 has 13 residues. Trimming took 3 bases from V and 9 from J, leaving 12 bases between them. CDR3 sequence: CASSFSGEAPQHF. The CDR3 bases are TGTGCCAGCAGTTTCTCCGGGGAGGCGCCCCAGCATTTT.

This clonotype was recorded a few times. This chain connects TRBV5-4 to TRBJ2-1; D uncertain. Germline CDR1 is SGHNT and CDR2 is YYREEE (reference sequence). Trimming cost V 4 bases and J 5 bases, with 10 bases left between them. CDR3 length: 13 residues. The chain's CDR3 is CASSANLDNEQFF. Here the CDR3 DNA reads TGTGCCAGCAGCGCAAACCTTGACAATGAGCAGTTCTTC. Using reference TRBV5-4 and TRBJ2-1 for the parts outside the CDR3, the full variable domain is ETGVTQSPTHLIKTRGQQVTLRCSSQSGHNTVSWYQQALGQGPQFIFQYYREEENGRGNFPPRFSGLQFPNYSSELNVNALELDDSALYLCASSANLDNEQFFGPGTRLTVL.

This clonotype was found a few times. V is TRBV5-8 and J is TRBJ2-5, with unresolved D. The V end lost 2 bases, the J end lost 1 base, and 12 bases lay between the germline ends. The CDR3 totals 15 residues. Germline CDR1 reads SGHTS; CDR2 reads YDEGEE. The CDR3 loop reads CASSFGSKVQETQYF. Written as DNA, the CDR3 is TGTGCCAGCAGCTTCGGAAGTAAGGTCCAAGAGACCCAGTACTTC.

This clonotype has a count of ten or more. The chain joins TRBV28 to TRBJ2-7; 7 bases map to TRBD1. This CDR3 is 15 amino acids long. Germline V gene lookup returns CDR1 MDHEN and CDR2 SYDVKM. After removal of 6 bases from V and 0 bases from J, the junction contained 8 bases not matched to a gene. The DNA of the CDR3 is TGTGCCAGCAGCCTGGGACAGTTGGGCTCCTACGAGCAGTACTTC. It encodes CASSLGQLGSYEQYF.

The chain combines TRBV7-9 with TRBJ2-1; 11 nucleotides line up with TRBD2. This CDR3 comprises 14 residues. The J segment lost 8 bases and the V segment lost 4 bases, leaving 4 bases of the junction unmatched. Germline CDR1 reads SEHNR; CDR2 reads FQNEAQ (reference sequence). The CDR3 region has the DNA TGTGCCAGCAGCTCTAGCGGGAGGATCGATGAGCAGTTCTTC. Translated, it gives CASSSSGRIDEQFF. The variable domain in full, completed from reference TRBV7-9 and TRBJ2-1, reads DTGVSQNPRHKITKRGQNVTFRCDPISEHNRLYWYRQTLGQGPEFLTYFQNEAQLEKSRLLSDRFSAERPKGSFSTLEIQRTEQGDSAMYLCASSSSGRIDEQFFGPGTRLTVL.

The chain couples TRBV18 to TRBJ2-7, with 7 bases fitting TRBD1. The ends lost 3 bases at V and 6 bases at J; junction bases unmatched: 2. The CDR3 is 12 amino acids. CDR1 and CDR2 (germline): KGHSH, LQKENI. The CDR3 DNA is TGTGCCAGCTCACCCGGGACAGTCGAGCAGTACTTC. Protein: CASSPGTVEQYF.

The chain recombines TRBV12-3 or TRBV12-4 with TRBJ2-7; the D gene is possibly TRBD2 (5 bases). The CDR3 has 16 residues. Between the trimmed V and J ends, which lost 1 base and 0 bases, there was a span of 13 bases. The CDR3 DNA reads as TGTGCCAGCAGTTTAGTTGCGGGCACAAGCTCCTACGAGCAGTACTTC. This encodes CASSLVAGTSSYEQYF.

V and J are TRBV7-9 and TRBJ1-2; D remains ambiguous. The V gene lost 7 bases and the J gene lost 7 bases, with 13 bases spanning the gap. The CDR3 is 12 residues long. Germline assignment: CDR1 SEHNR and CDR2 FQNEAQ (reference sequence). Here the CDR3 reads CASTLGGVGYTF. As DNA, the CDR3 is TGTGCCAGCACCCTGGGAGGAGTTGGCTACACCTTC. Supplemented by reference TRBV7-9 and TRBJ1-2, the full variable domain reads DTGVSQNPRHKITKRGQNVTFRCDPISEHNRLYWYRQTLGQGPEFLTYFQNEAQLEKSRLLSDRFSAERPKGSFSTLEIQRTEQGDSAMYLCASTLGGVGYTFGSGTRLTVV.

This clonotype was counted between two and nine times. The chain has TRBV12-3 or TRBV12-4 and TRBJ2-7; 16 bases fit TRBD2. The CDR3 is made up of 18 amino acids. The junction had 16 bases not matched to a gene; V was cut back by 7 bases and J by 7 bases. The DNA for the CDR3 is TGTGCCAGCACCGCGGGACTAGCGGGAGGGCCGTCTCGTCGGGAGCAGTACTTC. It yields the protein CASTAGLAGGPSRREQYF.

There are a few counts of this clonotype. The chain carries TRBV10-2 and TRBJ2-7; a weak D match, TRBD2 (6 bases). The CDR3 contains 14 residues. V was cut by 5 bases and J by 5 bases, with 16 bases left in between. CDR1 and CDR2 from the germline V gene are WSHSY and SAAADI. Here the CDR3 DNA reads TGCGCCAGCAGTAAAGACGGGGGTTACCACGAGCAGTACTTC. The encoded protein is CASSKDGGYHEQYF.

Many counts were recorded for this clonotype. This sequence joins TRBV5-4 and TRBJ1-2; unclear D gene. This CDR3 region has 14 residues. Germline-derived CDR1 and CDR2 are SGHNT and YYREEE (reference sequence). The V end was cut by 5 bases, the J end by 2 bases, with 13 bases between. CDR3 nucleotides: TGTGCCAGCAGTGGCGGATCCACCAACTATGGCTACACCTTC. Translating gives CASSGGSTNYGYTF.

The chain combines TRBV5-1 with TRBJ2-2; 11 nucleotides line up with TRBD2. CDR1 and CDR2 from the germline V gene are SGHRS and YFSETQ. This CDR3 is 17 amino acids long. Trimming removed 3 bases from V and 2 bases from J; junction bases left unmatched: 6. The CDR3 loop is CASSYMTSGVNTGELFF. DNA of the CDR3: TGCGCCAGCAGCTATATGACTAGCGGGGTCAACACCGGGGAGCTGTTTTTT.

This sequence joins TRBV5-4 and TRBJ2-3, with TRBD1 as a possible D gene (7 bases). The CDR3 sequence is 17 residues long. From germline, CDR1 is SGHNT and CDR2 YYREEE (reference sequence). Trimming took off 4 bases at V and 6 bases at J, with 24 bases between the two ends. CDR3 coding DNA: TGTGCCAGCAGCATATCAGGGGGGTCAGCCCGCTATGATACGCAGTATTTT. This translates into CASSISGGSARYDTQYF.

A few counts support this clonotype. This chain connects TRBV5-6 to TRBJ2-7; no firm D call. The CDR3 is 12 amino acids. V gave up 1 base and J gave up 4 bases, with 6 bases separating them. The germline CDR1 and CDR2 sequences are SGHDT and YYEEEE. The CDR3 bases are TGTGCCAGCAGCTTGATCGGTTACGAGCAGTACTTC. This sequence encodes CASSLIGYEQYF. Full variable domain (missing parts from reference TRBV5-6 and TRBJ2-7): DAGVTQSPTHLIKTRGQQVTLRCSPKSGHDTVSWYQQALGQGPQFIFQYYEEEERQRGNFPDRFSGHQFPNYSSELNVNALLLGDSALYLCASSLIGYEQYFGPGTRLTVT.

V is TRBV14 and J is TRBJ1-6, with TRBD1 matching 7 bases. With V trimmed by 4 bases and J by 7 bases, 4 bases remained unmatched. The germline V gene has CDR1 SGHDN and CDR2 FVKESK. The CDR3 sequence is 14 residues long. The CDR3 DNA reads as TGTGCCAGCAGCCCGCGGACAGGCAATTCACCCCTCCACTTT. This translates into CASSPRTGNSPLHF.

This clonotype was recorded at least ten times. CDR3 sequence: CAWTSGRAKGRTDTQYF. CDR3 nucleotide sequence: TGTGCCTGGACTAGCGGGAGGGCAAAGGGGAGGACAGATACGCAGTATTTT. The chain carries TRBV30 and TRBJ2-3; 12 bases map to TRBD2. J gave up 3 bases and V 4 bases, and 11 bases lay outside the gene matches. Per the germline V gene, CDR1 is GTSNPN and CDR2 is SVGIG (reference sequence). There are 17 residues in the CDR3.

The gene calls are TRBV27 and TRBJ2-2; D tentatively fits TRBD1 or TRBD2 (5 bases each). V lost 1 base, J lost 2 bases, and 11 bases lay in between. The CDR3 sequence is 16 residues long. The germline V gene encodes CDR1 MNHEY and CDR2 SMNVEV (reference sequence). This chain's CDR3 is CASSLYGAPNTGELFF. CDR3 coding DNA: TGTGCCAGCAGTTTATACGGGGCCCCAAACACCGGGGAGCTGTTTTTT.

This clonotype was found a few times. The chain employs TRBV6-5 and TRBJ2-7; 7 bases are shared with TRBD1. CDR3 size: 15 residues. After removal of 6 bases from V and 6 bases from J, the junction contained 14 bases not matched to a gene. The germline V gene encodes CDR1 MNHEY and CDR2 SVGAGI. CDR3 loop: CASSRTGAAPREQYF. CDR3 in DNA: TGTGCCAGCAGCCGAACAGGGGCCGCTCCGCGCGAGCAGTACTTC.

This clonotype has at least ten counts. The J gene is TRBJ2-7, the V gene TRBV6-1; the D is unclear. Trimming shortened V by 10 bases and J by 3 bases, and 10 bases separated the two germline ends. The CDR3 loop spans 11 amino acids. The germline gives CDR1 MNHNS, CDR2 SASEGT. The CDR3 sequence: CATLGFYEQYF. The CDR3 nucleotides are TGTGCCACGCTAGGATTCTACGAGCAGTACTTC.

In the case of this clonotype: As the CDR3 is not closed by the conserved phenylalanine or tryptophan, this likely results from a read error. The chain links TRBV6-6 to TRBJ2-7, with TRBD1 matching 9 bases. This CDR3 has 14 residues. The V gene's germline CDR1 is MNHNY and CDR2 SVGAGI (reference sequence). V dropped 6 bases and J dropped 1; count of bases not matched to a gene: 4. This chain's CDR3 is CASRTGTGSYEQYL. In DNA form, the CDR3 reads TGTGCCAGCAGAACCGGGACAGGGTCCTACGAGCAGTACCTC.

This clonotype was observed at least ten times. The chain couples TRBV20-1 to TRBJ2-1; D not certain. Germline V lookup: CDR1 DFQATT, CDR2 SNEGSKA (reference sequence). V was trimmed by 0 bases and J by 8 bases, leaving 8 bases between them. The CDR3 runs 12 residues. CDR3 residues: CSAREYKDEQFF. The CDR3 DNA reads as TGCAGTGCTAGAGAGTACAAGGATGAGCAGTTCTTC.

This clonotype has ten or more counts. The genes are TRBV20-1 and TRBJ2-3; the match to TRBD1 covers 8 bases. The trim removed 5 bases at V and 2 bases at J, leaving 12 bases unmatched. This CDR3 has 16 amino acids. The V gene's germline CDR1 is DFQATT and CDR2 SNEGSKA (reference sequence). The CDR3 here is CSARLGAGGFTDTQYF. In DNA form, the CDR3 reads TGCAGTGCTCGCCTTGGGGCAGGGGGCTTCACAGATACGCAGTATTTT.

In its sample, this clonotype was seen many times. J is TRBJ2-7 and V is TRBV7-2; TRBD2 matches 11 bases. This CDR3 is built from 15 residues. CDR1 SGHTA and CDR2 FQGNSA come from the germline V gene. The V and J ends lost 5 bases and 2 bases, in that order; junction bases with no gene match: 5. DNA of the CDR3: TGTGCCAGCAGCATCCATAGCGGGGGGGCCTACGAGCAGTACTTC. Residues: CASSIHSGGAYEQYF. The full variable domain, rest sourced from reference TRBV7-2 and TRBJ2-7, is GAGVSQSPSNKVTEKGKDVELRCDPISGHTALYWYRQSLGQGLEFLIYFQGNSAPDKSGLPSDRFSAERTGGSVSTLTIQRTQQEDSAVYLCASSIHSGGAYEQYFGPGTRLTVT.

This clonotype was seen at least ten times. The V call is TRBV6-6, the J call TRBJ1-6, with D perhaps TRBD1 (6 bases). Germline-derived CDR1 and CDR2 are MNHNY and SVGAGI (reference sequence). The V end lost 5 bases, the J end lost 8 bases, and 13 bases lay between the germline ends. This CDR3 contains 14 residues. This CDR3 is CASSPGETYSPLHF. The CDR3 DNA sequence: TGTGCCAGCAGTCCAGGGGAGACTTATTCACCCCTCCACTTT.

The chain couples TRBV11-2 to TRBJ2-1; tentative D call: TRBD2 (5 bases). V was trimmed by 5 bases and J by 0 bases, leaving 17 bases between them. Per the germline V gene, CDR1 is SGHAT and CDR2 is FQNNGV. This CDR3 region has 17 residues. The CDR3 loop reads CASSPRTPGSSYNEQFF. The CDR3 nucleotides are TGTGCCAGCAGCCCGAGGACTCCAGGTTCCTCCTACAATGAGCAGTTCTTC.